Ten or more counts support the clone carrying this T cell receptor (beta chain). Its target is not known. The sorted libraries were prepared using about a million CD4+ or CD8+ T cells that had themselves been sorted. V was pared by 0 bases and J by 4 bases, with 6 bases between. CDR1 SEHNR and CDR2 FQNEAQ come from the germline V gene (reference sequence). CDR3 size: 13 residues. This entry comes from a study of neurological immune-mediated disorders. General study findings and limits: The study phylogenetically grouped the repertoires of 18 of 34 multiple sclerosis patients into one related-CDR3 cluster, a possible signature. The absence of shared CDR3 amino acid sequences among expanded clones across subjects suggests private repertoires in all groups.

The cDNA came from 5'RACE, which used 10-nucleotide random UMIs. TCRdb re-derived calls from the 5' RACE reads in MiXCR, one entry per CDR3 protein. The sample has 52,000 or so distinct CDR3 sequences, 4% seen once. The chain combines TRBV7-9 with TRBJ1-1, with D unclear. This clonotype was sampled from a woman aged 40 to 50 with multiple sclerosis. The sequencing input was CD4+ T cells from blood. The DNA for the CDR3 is TGTGCCAGCAGCTTAGCCTCGGGCACTGAAGCTTTCTTT. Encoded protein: CASSLASGTEAFF.